The entry below describes one T cell receptor (beta chain). It lacks a known antigen. Base quality data are lacking; no much larger clone is found one base away. From its cysteine to its phenylalanine, the CDR3 spans 14 amino acids. Of all the DNA, just the CDR3 is kept, 42 bases in frame from base 1. Trimming removed 2 bases from V and 0 bases from J, leaving 7 bases between the germline ends. The germline V gene provides CDR1 ENHRY and CDR2 SYGVKD. This specimen comes from a study of Ad26.COV2.S vaccination and SARS-CoV-2 variants (dated by TCRdb to the early 2020s). For context, the study as a whole: Donors in the vaccine arm were drawn from COV1001, a multicentre, randomized, double-blind, placebo-controlled phase I-IIa trial testing Ad26.COV2.S in healthy adults. Dosing of Ad26.COV2.S was intramuscular, at either 5x10^10 or 1x10^11 viral particles, delivered as one shot or as two shots spaced 56 days apart. TCRbeta repertoire sequencing served as the tool for gauging how specific and how broad the SARS-CoV-2-reactive T cell receptors were following Ad26.COV2.S vaccination. The TCR-sequenced set comprised about 30 samples: some 20 Ad26.COV2.S vaccine recipients, 5 placebo recipients and 8 SARS-CoV-2 convalescent individuals. Trial participants were randomized into five groups of five: low-dose or high-dose Ad26.COV2.S given once or twice, or placebo on both occasions. Investigators remained blinded to trial group allocation during experiments and outcome assessment.

Summary of the overall study and its limitations: Higher spike-specific TCR breadth was observed in Ad26.COV2.S recipients than in placebo recipients (P = 0.0014). The authors noted that the TCR breadth and depth analyses may have underestimated total T cell responses. The study was not powered to compare responses between vaccine doses or regimens. Substantial breadth of spike-specific CD8+ and CD4+ T cell responses was reported after vaccination. Non-spike TCR breadth was comparable between vaccine and placebo recipients, consistent with the vaccine containing only spike.

TCRbeta CDR3 regions were sequenced with the immunoSEQ Assay. After extraction, genomic DNA underwent amplification by bias-controlled multiplex PCR, followed by high-throughput sequencing. The original pipeline was this. Collapsing and filtering of sequences were performed to quantify the absolute abundance of each unique TCRbeta CDR3 region. Usable DNA was measured by amplifying reference genes present in all nucleated cells, and TCRbeta template counts were normalized to that usable DNA to estimate T cell fraction. Repertoire TCRs were annotated as SARS-CoV-2-specific when V gene, CDR3 amino acid sequence and J gene were exactly matched to a known reactive TCR set. The reference SARS-CoV-2 TCR set came from MIRA and was filtered for enrichment in COVID-19-positive ImmuneCODE repertoires, removing public or cross-reactive TCRs. Drawing on the MIRA antigens, annotated TCRs were analysed further at the level of specific ORF or position within ORF. Depth was the summed frequency of annotated unique rearrangements, while breadth was defined as annotated unique rearrangements over total unique productive rearrangements. Two-sided Wilcoxon rank-sum tests were used to compare TCR breadth between groups. Held by TCRdb, this immuneACCESS table contains in-frame sequences only and omits some clones. Under half of the omission traces to an unresolved V gene where checked; the cause of the rest is unknown. That table supplies the V and J calls and clone size; D and trimming were determined from the DNA. The sample table holds around 300,000 clones, of which 65% to 90% were seen once. Approximately 12% of the sample goes to the ten largest clones.

The sample's treatment or condition label is to be understood as: over 15 received Ad26.COV2.S at low or high dose, single or two shots; 5 received placebo; per-sample allocation not given. For vaccine and placebo recipients, the sequenced repertoires came from samples collected on day 63 after the first injection. Cohort 1b enrolled some 25 adults aged 18-55 years at a single site in Boston, USA, between 29 July and 7 August 2020. Ad26.COV2.S was a replication-incompetent adenovirus type 26 vector that expressed a prefusion-stabilized SARS-CoV-2 spike protein derived from the original Wuhan strain.

The rearrangement combines TRBV10-3 with TRBJ1-1, with TRBD1 tentatively as D gene (5 bases match). The specimen was peripheral blood, collected in a trial of Ad26.COV2.S vaccine versus placebo. The clonotype was recovered from a person between 18 and 60 years old who received the Ad26.COV2.S COVID-19 vaccine or a placebo. CDR3 region: CAISEGALNTEAFF. The DNA is as follows: TGTGCCATCAGTGAGGGGGCCTTGAACACTGAAGCTTTCTTT.